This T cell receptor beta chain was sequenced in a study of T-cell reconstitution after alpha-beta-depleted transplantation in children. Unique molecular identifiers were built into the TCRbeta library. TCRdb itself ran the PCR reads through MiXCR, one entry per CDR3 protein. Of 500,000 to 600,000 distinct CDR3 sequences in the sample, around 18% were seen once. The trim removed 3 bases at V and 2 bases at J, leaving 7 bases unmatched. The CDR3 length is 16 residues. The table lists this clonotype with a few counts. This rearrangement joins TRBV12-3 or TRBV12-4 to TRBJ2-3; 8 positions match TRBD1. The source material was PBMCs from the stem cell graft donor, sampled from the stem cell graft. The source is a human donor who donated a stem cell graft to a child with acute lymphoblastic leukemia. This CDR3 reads CASSFPPGGNTDTQYF. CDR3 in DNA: TGTGCCAGCAGTTTTCCCCCAGGGGGCAACACAGATACGCAGTATTTT.